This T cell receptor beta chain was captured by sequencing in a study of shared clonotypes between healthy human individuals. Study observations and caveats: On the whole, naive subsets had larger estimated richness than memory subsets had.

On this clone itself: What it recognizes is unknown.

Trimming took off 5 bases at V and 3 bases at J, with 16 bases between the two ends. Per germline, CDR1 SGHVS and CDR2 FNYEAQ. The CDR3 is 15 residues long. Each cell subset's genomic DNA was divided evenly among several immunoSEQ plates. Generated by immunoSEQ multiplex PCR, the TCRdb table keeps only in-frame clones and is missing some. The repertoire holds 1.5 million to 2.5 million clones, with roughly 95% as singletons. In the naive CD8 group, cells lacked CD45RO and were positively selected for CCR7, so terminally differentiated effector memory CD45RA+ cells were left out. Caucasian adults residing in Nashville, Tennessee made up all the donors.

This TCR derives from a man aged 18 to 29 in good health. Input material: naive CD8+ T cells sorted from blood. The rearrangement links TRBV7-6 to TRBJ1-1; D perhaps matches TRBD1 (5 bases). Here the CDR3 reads CASSNQPGPDTEAFF. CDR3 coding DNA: TGTGCCAGCAGCAACCAACCAGGGCCGGACACTGAAGCTTTCTTT.